This is a list of T cell receptor beta chains from one sample in a study of tumor-infiltrating lymphocytes in primary liver carcinoma. TCRdb re-analysed the multiplex PCR reads in MiXCR, keeping a single row per CDR3 protein. The sample holds tens of thousands of distinct CDR3 sequences, roughly 74% seen once. Sequenced input: liver tumor tissue from sampling region 4. These receptors were collected from a man aged 40-49 years with primary liver carcinoma and hepatitis B virus infection. Both conserved end residues are part of each CDR3. Each record gives: CDR3 length, V gene, J gene, CDR3 protein.

length: 15
V: TRBV11-2
J: TRBJ1-6
CDR3: CASRQVQGVNSPLHF

length: 14
V: TRBV5-1
J: TRBJ2-5
CDR3: CASSLETGSGTQYF

length: 10
V: TRBV7-9
J: TRBJ2-3
CDR3: CASNGDTRYF

length: 14
V: TRBV7-9
J: TRBJ1-2
CDR3: CVSRWDRGFHGQTF

length: 14
V: TRBV6-5
J: TRBJ2-1
CDR3: CASSRPADYNEQLF

length: 14
V: TRBV29-1
J: TRBJ2-2
CDR3: CCVAQDRGTGGQFF

length: 16
V: TRBV5-1
J: TRBJ2-3
CDR3: CASGSLAEFSTGTQYF

length: 16
V: TRBV5-6
J: TRBJ2-2
CDR3: CASRPNARSNIGGLFF

length: 15
V: TRBV4-2
J: TRBJ2-7
CDR3: CASSQDKGSAYEECF

length: 13
V: TRBV28
J: TRBJ1-5
CDR3: CASTPGTAISQHF

length: 14
V: TRBV20-1
J: TRBJ1-2
CDR3: CSASPDLINYGYTF

length: 15
V: TRBV11-2
J: TRBJ2-1
CDR3: CASSISVPLDNEQFF

length: 15
V: TRBV6-6
J: TRBJ1-3
CDR3: CAGSPGGGPGNTIYF

length: 16
V: TRBV29-1
J: TRBJ2-2
CDR3: CSVEGSDRVGTWELFF

length: 14
V: TRBV7-9
J: TRBJ2-5
CDR3: CASSLIGTSEAQYF

length: 16
V: TRBV20-1
J: TRBJ2-1
CDR3: CSARDHRDFSYNEQFF

length: 12
V: TRBV11-1
J: TRBJ2-7
CDR3: CASSPNRCEQYF

length: 14
V: TRBV7-9
J: TRBJ2-3
CDR3: CTSSQETGADTQYF

length: 12
V: TRBV12-3/TRBV12-4
J: TRBJ1-1
CDR3: CTSSEQGVRAFF

length: 13
V: TRBV11-3
J: TRBJ2-3
CDR3: CASSLLGTDTQYF

length: 13
V: TRBV5-1
J: TRBJ1-2
CDR3: CASSLAQGCGYTF

length: 15
V: TRBV29-1
J: TRBJ2-3
CDR3: CSVGGGAGNTDTQYF

length: 17
V: TRBV7-2
J: TRBJ2-4
CDR3: CASSFSLSTGTKNIQYF

length: 14
V: TRBV11-3
J: TRBJ1-5
CDR3: CVSSVSYSNQPQHF

length: 15
V: TRBV6-1
J: TRBJ2-1
CDR3: CAISEEAGGYNEQFF

length: 15
V: TRBV5-4
J: TRBJ2-1
CDR3: CVSSLVGGGYNEQFF

length: 11
V: TRBV5-4
J: TRBJ2-3
CDR3: CASSLNERIDF

length: 17
V: TRBV6-6
J: TRBJ2-5
CDR3: CASRGLQTGGGGETQYF

length: 17
V: TRBV11-1
J: TRBJ2-4
CDR3: CASNFPGTSGTKSIQYF

length: 14
V: TRBV2
J: TRBJ2-7
CDR3: CASSNQGATYEQYF

length: 12
V: TRBV29-1
J: TRBJ2-2
CDR3: CGVLAGTGELFF

length: 16
V: TRBV14
J: TRBJ2-1
CDR3: CASSAVAGWVYNEQLF

length: 15
V: TRBV10-3
J: TRBJ1-1
CDR3: CTISDLQGANTEAFF

length: 14
V: TRBV11-2
J: TRBJ2-3
CDR3: CAGSPSCRANTQYF

length: 18
V: TRBV12-3/TRBV12-4
J: TRBJ2-6
CDR3: CAISLTGLPNFGANVLAF

length: 16
V: TRBV14
J: TRBJ2-1
CDR3: CVSSAVAGWINIEQFF

length: 14
V: TRBV6-2/TRBV6-3
J: TRBJ1-5
CDR3: CASSTTVGFQPQHF

length: 13
V: TRBV6-2/TRBV6-3
J: TRBJ2-7
CDR3: CASSYEVSYEEYF

length: 13
V: TRBV30
J: TRBJ1-1
CDR3: CAWSRFEGTEAFF

length: 14
V: TRBV5-4
J: TRBJ2-7
CDR3: CTSSLAGFSYKQYF

length: 14
V: TRBV5-6
J: TRBJ2-5
CDR3: CASSLETSKETQYF

length: 16
V: TRBV5-5
J: TRBJ2-7
CDR3: CASNLVIGTGVWEQYF

length: 15
V: TRBV11-2
J: TRBJ1-6
CDR3: CASSQGQGVNLPHHF

length: 19
V: TRBV6-2/TRBV6-3
J: TRBJ2-3
CDR3: CASSLRLAGASASTDTQYF

length: 16
V: TRBV28
J: TRBJ2-1
CDR3: CASIPPERGGYNEQFF

length: 17
V: TRBV11-1
J: TRBJ2-4
CDR3: CAGSSPGQGASKNIQYF

length: 21
V: TRBV11-2
J: TRBJ2-6
CDR3: CVNSMGGDRGIALSGANVLTF

length: 17
V: TRBV6-5
J: TRBJ2-1
CDR3: CASSYHVSSGSLHEQFF

length: 15
V: TRBV6-5
J: TRBJ2-3
CDR3: CSSNPDLAGTDTQYF

length: 13
V: TRBV29-1
J: TRBJ1-2
CDR3: CSGGGGLNYGYTF

length: 14
V: TRBV28
J: TRBJ1-1
CDR3: CASRGTGGLAEAFF

length: 14
V: TRBV20-1
J: TRBJ2-5
CDR3: CSARAETGLETQYF

length: 11
V: TRBV2
J: TRBJ2-3
CDR3: CASSIEGTQYF

length: 18
V: TRBV24-1
J: TRBJ2-1
CDR3: CATSVETSGNTIYNEQFF

length: 15
V: TRBV20-1
J: TRBJ2-2
CDR3: CSARVSGRDTGELFF

length: 16
V: TRBV7-9
J: TRBJ2-3
CDR3: CASSSWTSGSTDTQYF